The T cell receptor (beta chain) under discussion was sequenced for a study of blood T cells in healthy people across ages. Primers used in a second PCR of about 7 to 12 cycles were a sample-barcoded 5' primer and a J-beta primer mix. Every molecule of cDNA carried a tag from a template-switch adaptor with 12 random nucleotides. TCRdb itself ran the 5' RACE reads through MiXCR, one entry per CDR3 protein. The sample contains about 1,800,000 distinct CDR3 sequences, approximately 28% of which appear only once. There were at least 5.5 micrograms of total RNA extracted from every sample. V lost 4 bases, J lost 6 bases, and 10 bases lay in between. This CDR3 is built from 13 residues. Germline V gene sequence: CDR1 SEHNR, CDR2 FQNEAQ (reference sequence).

Specimen: blood. The sequence was obtained from a woman aged 25 to 39 in good health. This chain connects TRBV7-9 to TRBJ2-4; D unclear. For the CDR3, the DNA is TGTGCCAGCAGCTCCGGTTGGGGAAACATTCAGTACTTC. It encodes CASSSGWGNIQYF.